A selection of T cell receptor beta chains follows, all from one sample in a study of T cells in Graves' hyperthyroidism and ophthalmopathy. TCRdb re-called the multiplex PCR reads with MiXCR, one entry per CDR3 protein. The sample holds 700,000 to 850,000 distinct CDR3 sequences, 30% to 40% seen once. Sequencing was carried out using blood. All receptors derive from a woman aged 40 to 55 with Graves' hyperthyroidism. The CDR3 runs from the conserved cysteine through the conserved F or W. D genes are given only for firm matches. Not every row has a clone size; where given, it reads once, few, many or a size class.

j_gene,d_gene,abundance,v_gene,CDR3aa,CDR3nt
TRBJ2-3,.,.,TRBV20-1,CSAYIRAWGTDTQYF,TGCAGTGCTTACATCAGGGCTTGGGGCACAGATACGCAGTATTTT
TRBJ1-2,.,.,TRBV29-1,CSVHSQEMGYTF,TGCAGCGTTCACTCGCAGGAGATGGGCTACACCTTC
TRBJ2-7,.,few,TRBV4-3,CASSQDVAGYNYEQYF,TGCGCCAGCAGCCAAGATGTAGCTGGCTACAACTACGAGCAGTACTTC
TRBJ2-2,TRBD2,.,TRBV4-2,CASSPRLSGSPSNTGELFF,TGTGCCAGCAGCCCTCGACTTAGCGGGAGCCCTTCGAACACCGGGGAGCTGTTTTTT
TRBJ2-2,TRBD2,.,TRBV7-9,CASSSLGLAGGPSNTGELFF,TGTGCCAGCAGCTCCTTGGGACTAGCGGGGGGCCCTTCGAACACCGGGGAGCTGTTTTTT
TRBJ1-2,.,.,TRBV29-1,CSLREMGYGYTF,TGCAGCTTGCGGGAGATGGGCTATGGCTACACCTTC
TRBJ1-1,TRBD1,.,TRBV15,CATSSRLRTGLINTEAFF,TGTGCCACCAGCAGCCGCCTTAGGACAGGTTTGATTAACACTGAAGCTTTCTTT
TRBJ2-3,.,.,TRBV19,CASSRSTDTQYF,TGTGCCAGTAGCCGAAGCACAGATACGCAGTATTTT
TRBJ2-7,TRBD2,few,TRBV12-3/TRBV12-4,CASSPRVSGVGEQYF,TGTGCCAGCAGTCCCCGGGTTAGCGGGGTGGGCGAGCAGTACTTC
TRBJ1-6,.,many,TRBV4-3,CASSQGRQINSPLHF,TGCGCCAGCAGCCAAGGAAGACAGATTAATTCACCCCTCCACTTT
TRBJ1-2,.,.,TRBV20-1,CSASPGRDWTF,TGCAGTGCTAGTCCCGGGAGGGACTGGACCTTC
TRBJ1-3,.,few,TRBV9,CASSEYDPGLGNTIYF,TGTGCCAGCAGCGAGTATGACCCGGGACTTGGAAACACCATATATTTT
TRBJ1-1,TRBD1,once,TRBV10-1,CASTYRGRQGMAFF,TGCGCCAGCACTTACAGGGGGCGTCAAGGTATGGCTTTCTTT
TRBJ1-1,.,few,TRBV12-3/TRBV12-4,CASSYGPGVGNTEAFF,TGTGCCAGCAGTTACGGGCCGGGGGTGGGGAACACTGAAGCTTTCTTT
TRBJ1-5,.,.,TRBV29-1,CSVDEGVGNQPQHF,TGCAGCGTTGACGAGGGGGTAGGCAATCAGCCCCAGCATTTT
TRBJ1-1,.,.,TRBV25-1,CASSEGAGAAEAFF,TGTGCCAGCAGTGAAGGGGCCGGGGCAGCTGAAGCTTTCTTT
TRBJ2-7,.,many,TRBV5-1,CASSERSQGDEQYF,TGCGCCAGCAGCGAGAGGAGCCAGGGCGACGAGCAGTACTTC
TRBJ1-3,.,.,TRBV2,CASSVGGALGNTIYF,TGTGCCAGCAGTGTCGGGGGCGCCTTAGGCAACACCATATATTTT
TRBJ1-2,TRBD1,few,TRBV27,CASSARGLGYTF,TGTGCCAGCAGTGCCAGGGGGCTTGGCTACACCTTC
TRBJ1-6,.,few,TRBV3-1,CASSQEGAWAPLHF,TGTGCCAGCAGCCAAGAAGGGGCTTGGGCACCCCTCCACTTT
TRBJ1-6,.,.,TRBV9,CASSVTGTNSPLHF,TGTGCCAGCAGCGTAACAGGGACCAATTCACCCCTCCACTTT
TRBJ2-7,TRBD2,.,TRBV7-9,CASSFPTGGGSYEQYF,TGTGCCAGCAGCTTTCCGACTGGCGGGGGCTCCTACGAGCAGTACTTC
TRBJ2-2,.,.,TRBV5-1,CASSLEASGELFF,TGCGCCAGCAGCTTGGAGGCTAGCGGGGAGCTGTTTTTT
TRBJ1-1,TRBD1,few,TRBV7-9,CASSLYGDSFGFF,TGTGCCAGCAGCTTATACGGGGACAGTTTCGGTTTCTTT
TRBJ2-7,TRBD2,.,TRBV14,CASSHLTSVYEQYF,TGTGCCAGCAGCCATCTAACTAGCGTCTACGAGCAGTACTTC
TRBJ2-2,TRBD2,.,TRBV10-3,CASSGAGDVGELFF,TGCGCCAGCAGCGGAGCGGGAGATGTCGGGGAGCTGTTTTTT
TRBJ1-4,TRBD1,few,TRBV7-3,CASSLGQDYNEKLFF,TGTGCCAGCAGCCTCGGACAGGATTATAATGAAAAACTGTTTTTT
TRBJ1-2,.,many,TRBV11-2,CASSSENYGYTF,TGTGCCAGCAGCTCTGAAAACTATGGCTACACCTTC
TRBJ2-6,TRBD1,.,TRBV19,CASSPGQLPSGANVLTF,TGTGCCAGTAGCCCGGGACAGCTACCCTCTGGGGCCAACGTCCTGACTTTC
TRBJ1-3,.,.,TRBV10-3,CAISEDLSGNTIYF,TGTGCCATCAGTGAGGACCTCTCTGGAAACACCATATATTTT
TRBJ2-5,.,many,TRBV7-7,CASSAGLGRQETQYF,TGTGCTAGCAGCGCCGGCTTGGGGAGGCAAGAGACCCAGTACTTC
TRBJ1-1,.,many,TRBV2,CASKYDSMNTEAFF,TGTGCCAGCAAATATGACAGCATGAACACTGAAGCTTTCTTT
TRBJ2-5,.,.,TRBV7-9,CASSPNIAAQETQYF,TGTGCCAGCAGCCCTAATATAGCGGCCCAAGAGACCCAGTACTTC
TRBJ2-7,.,many,TRBV5-5,CASSPDGGGEQYF,TGTGCCAGCAGCCCGGACGGAGGGGGCGAGCAGTACTTC
TRBJ2-3,.,.,TRBV2,CASSGRAIRTDTQYF,TGTGCCAGCAGCGGTAGAGCGATACGCACAGATACGCAGTATTTT
TRBJ1-1,TRBD1,few,TRBV20-1,CSARDHGTGLNTEAFF,TGCAGTGCTAGAGATCATGGGACAGGGCTGAACACTGAAGCTTTCTTT
TRBJ1-2,.,many,TRBV14,CASSHGEHYGYTF,TGTGCCAGCAGCCACGGAGAGCACTATGGCTACACCTTC
TRBJ2-6,.,.,TRBV29-1,CSVIAGRSGANVLTF,TGCAGCGTTATTGCCGGCCGCTCTGGGGCCAACGTCCTGACTTTC
TRBJ1-4,.,many,TRBV29-1,CSVGLNNEKLFF,TGCAGCGTGGGCTTGAATAATGAAAAACTGTTTTTT
TRBJ1-5,TRBD1,.,TRBV24-1,CATSTGRGRRSVGNQPQHF,TGTGCCACCAGTACGGGCAGGGGGCGACGTTCAGTGGGCAATCAGCCCCAGCATTTT
TRBJ1-5,TRBD1,few,TRBV7-2,CASSQSGGADQPQHF,TGCGCCAGCAGCCAATCAGGGGGCGCAGACCAGCCCCAGCATTTT
TRBJ2-3,TRBD2,.,TRBV7-2,CASSLLAGGGPSTDTQYF,TGTGCCAGCAGTTTACTAGCGGGAGGGGGTCCCAGCACAGATACGCAGTATTTT
TRBJ1-4,.,few,TRBV20-1,CSANWDAATNEKLFF,TGCAGTGCTAATTGGGACGCAGCAACTAATGAAAAACTGTTTTTT
TRBJ1-1,.,many,TRBV10-1,CASSEGQNTEAFF,TGCGCCAGCAGTGAGGGTCAGAACACTGAAGCTTTCTTT
TRBJ2-7,.,.,TRBV7-8,CASSFKQSGFYEQYF,TGTGCCAGCAGCTTTAAACAATCCGGCTTTTACGAGCAGTACTTC
TRBJ1-1,.,.,TRBV6-5,CASRPPPTGPYTEAFF,TGTGCCAGCAGACCTCCTCCAACAGGGCCGTACACTGAAGCTTTCTTT
TRBJ1-2,.,few,TRBV28,CASSSAWDIHNYGYTF,TGTGCCAGCAGTTCCGCGTGGGACATCCATAACTATGGCTACACCTTC
TRBJ1-3,.,many,TRBV7-9,CASSPGQNRNTIYF,TGTGCCAGCAGCCCCGGACAGAACCGAAACACCATATATTTT
TRBJ1-6,TRBD1,few,TRBV7-9,CASSSTRDRVFSDSPLHF,TGTGCCAGCAGCTCTACCCGGGACAGGGTATTCAGTGATTCACCCCTCCACTTT
TRBJ1-2,.,many,TRBV9,CASSPQNGYTF,TGTGCCAGCAGCCCCCAGAATGGCTACACCTTC